One TCR beta chain is described in this entry. Unstimulated Tregs (CD4+CD25+CD127-) and CD4+CD25- non-Tregs were sorted from PBMCs. V dropped 4 bases and J dropped 0; count of bases not matched to a gene: 7. Germline lookup yields CDR1 SGHRS and CDR2 YFSETQ. CDR3 length: 17 amino acids. The data were obtained in a study of Tregs in tolerant kidney transplant recipients. TCRdb's table, derived via immunoSEQ multiplex PCR, lists solely in-frame clones and lacks some. Of hundreds of thousands of clones listed, about four fifths are singletons. This TCR was recovered from a human donor in good health. V gene TRBV5-1 combines with J gene TRBJ2-6, with 7 nucleotides matching TRBD1. The material sequenced was CD4+ T cells from blood. CDR3 protein: CASSPQGTHSGANVLTF. The CDR3 coding sequence is TGCGCCAGCAGCCCACAGGGGACCCACTCTGGGGCCAACGTCCTGACTTTC.